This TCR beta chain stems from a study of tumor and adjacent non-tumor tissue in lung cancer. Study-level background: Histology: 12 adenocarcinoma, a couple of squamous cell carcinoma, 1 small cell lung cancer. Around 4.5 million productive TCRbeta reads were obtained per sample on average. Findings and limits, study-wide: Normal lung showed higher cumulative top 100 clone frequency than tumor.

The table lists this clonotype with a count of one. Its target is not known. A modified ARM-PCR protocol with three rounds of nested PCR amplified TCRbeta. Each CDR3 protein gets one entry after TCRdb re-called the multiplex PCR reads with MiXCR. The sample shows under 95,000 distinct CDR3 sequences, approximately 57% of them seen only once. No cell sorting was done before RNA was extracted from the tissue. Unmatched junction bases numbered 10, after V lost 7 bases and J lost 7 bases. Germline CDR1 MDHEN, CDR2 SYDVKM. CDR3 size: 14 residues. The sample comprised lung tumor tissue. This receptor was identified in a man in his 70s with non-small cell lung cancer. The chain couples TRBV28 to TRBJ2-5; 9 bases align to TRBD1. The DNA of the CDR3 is TGTGCCAGCACTTCCGGACAGGGGAGCAGGACCCAGTACTTC. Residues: CASTSGQGSRTQYF. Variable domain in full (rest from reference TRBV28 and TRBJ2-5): DVKVTQSSRYLVKRTGEKVFLECVQDMDHENMFWYRQDPGLGLRLIYFSYDVKMKEKGDIPEGYSVSREKKERFSLILESASTNQTSMYLCASTSGQGSRTQYFGPGTRLLVL.